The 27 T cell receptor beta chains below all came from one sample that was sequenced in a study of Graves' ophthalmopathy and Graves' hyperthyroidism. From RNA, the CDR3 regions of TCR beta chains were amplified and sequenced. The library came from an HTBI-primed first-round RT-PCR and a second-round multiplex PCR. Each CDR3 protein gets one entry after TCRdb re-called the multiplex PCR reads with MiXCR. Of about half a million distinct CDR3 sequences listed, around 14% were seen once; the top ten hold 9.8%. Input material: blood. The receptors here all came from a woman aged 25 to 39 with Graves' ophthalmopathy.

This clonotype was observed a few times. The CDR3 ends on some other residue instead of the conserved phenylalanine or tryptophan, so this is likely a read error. The CDR3 DNA reads TGTGCCAGCAGCTTTGTGGGGGCGTCGGAAACTGAAGCTTTCCTT. Translation: CASSFVGASETEAFL. The chain combines TRBV5-6 with TRBJ1-1, with D possibly being TRBD1 (6 bases). Trimming removed 2 bases at V and 5 bases at J, with 16 bases between. The CDR3 runs to 15 residues. Germline lookup yields CDR1 SGHDT and CDR2 YYEEEE.

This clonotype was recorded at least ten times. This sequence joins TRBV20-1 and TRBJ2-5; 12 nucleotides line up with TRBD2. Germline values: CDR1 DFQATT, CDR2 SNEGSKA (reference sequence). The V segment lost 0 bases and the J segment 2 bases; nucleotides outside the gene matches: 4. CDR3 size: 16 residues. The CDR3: CSARDGTSGYQETQYF. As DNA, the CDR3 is TGCAGTGCTAGAGACGGGACTAGCGGGTATCAAGAGACCCAGTACTTC.

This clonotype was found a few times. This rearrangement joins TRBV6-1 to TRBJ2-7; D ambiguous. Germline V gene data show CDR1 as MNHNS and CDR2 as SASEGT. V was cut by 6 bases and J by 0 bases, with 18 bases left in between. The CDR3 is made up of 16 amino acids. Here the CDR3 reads CASSRTPLIYSYEQYF. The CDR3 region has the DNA TGTGCCAGCAGCCGAACACCCCTTATATACTCCTACGAGCAGTACTTC.

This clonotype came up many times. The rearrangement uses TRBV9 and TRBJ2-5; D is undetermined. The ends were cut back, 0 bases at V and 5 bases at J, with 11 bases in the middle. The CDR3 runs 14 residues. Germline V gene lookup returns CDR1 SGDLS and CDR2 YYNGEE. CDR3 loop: CASSVAPGGETQYF. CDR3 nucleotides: TGTGCCAGCAGCGTAGCACCCGGTGGTGAGACCCAGTACTTC.

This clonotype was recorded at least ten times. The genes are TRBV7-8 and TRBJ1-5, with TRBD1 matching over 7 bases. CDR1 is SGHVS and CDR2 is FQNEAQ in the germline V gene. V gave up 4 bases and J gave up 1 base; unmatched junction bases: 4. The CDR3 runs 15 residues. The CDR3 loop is CASSYRGGSNQPQHF. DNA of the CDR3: TGTGCCAGCAGCTACAGGGGTGGGAGCAATCAGCCCCAGCATTTT.

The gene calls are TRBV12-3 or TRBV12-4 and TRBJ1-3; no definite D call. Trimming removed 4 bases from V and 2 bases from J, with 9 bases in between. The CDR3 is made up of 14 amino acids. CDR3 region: CASSSSGAGNTIYF. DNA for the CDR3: TGTGCCAGCAGTTCGTCAGGTGCTGGAAACACCATATATTTT.

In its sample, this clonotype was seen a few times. Here the CDR3 DNA reads TGTGCCAGCAGCTTTAGGGGTGAAAGCAATCAGCCCCAGCATTTT. Translating it yields CASSFRGESNQPQHF. The rearrangement uses TRBV5-5 and TRBJ1-5; TRBD1 is a possible D gene (5 bases). CDR1 is SGHKS, CDR2 YYEKEE, per germline (reference sequence). V was shortened by 2 bases and J by 1 base, with 10 bases between the two germline ends. This CDR3 has 15 amino acids.

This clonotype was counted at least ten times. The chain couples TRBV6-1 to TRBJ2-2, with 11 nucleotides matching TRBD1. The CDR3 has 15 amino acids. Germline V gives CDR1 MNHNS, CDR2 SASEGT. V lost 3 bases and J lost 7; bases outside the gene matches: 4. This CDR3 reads CASSDWTGGGGELFF. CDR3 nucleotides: TGTGCCAGCAGTGACTGGACAGGGGGCGGCGGGGAGCTGTTTTTT.

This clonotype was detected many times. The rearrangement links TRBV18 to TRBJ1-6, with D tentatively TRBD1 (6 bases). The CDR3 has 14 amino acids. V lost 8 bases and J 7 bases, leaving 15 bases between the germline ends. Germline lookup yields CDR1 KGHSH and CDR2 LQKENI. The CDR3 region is CASSPGQGNSPLHF. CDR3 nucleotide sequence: TGTGCCAGCAGCCCAGGGCAGGGGAATTCACCCCTCCACTTT.

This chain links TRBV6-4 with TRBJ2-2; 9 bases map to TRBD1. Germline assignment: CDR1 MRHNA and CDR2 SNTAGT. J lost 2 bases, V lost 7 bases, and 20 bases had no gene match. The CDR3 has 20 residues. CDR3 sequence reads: CASMTGTGFLLTANTGELFF. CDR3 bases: TGTGCCAGCATGACCGGGACAGGGTTCTTACTAACAGCAAACACCGGGGAGCTGTTTTTT.

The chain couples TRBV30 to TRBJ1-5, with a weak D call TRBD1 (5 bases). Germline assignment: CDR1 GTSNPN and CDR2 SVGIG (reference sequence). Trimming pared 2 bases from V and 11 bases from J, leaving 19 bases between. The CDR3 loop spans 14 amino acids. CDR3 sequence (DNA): TGTGCCTGGAGTCCGGGGACTTCAATCAGCTCCCAGCATTTT. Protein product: CAWSPGTSISSQHF.

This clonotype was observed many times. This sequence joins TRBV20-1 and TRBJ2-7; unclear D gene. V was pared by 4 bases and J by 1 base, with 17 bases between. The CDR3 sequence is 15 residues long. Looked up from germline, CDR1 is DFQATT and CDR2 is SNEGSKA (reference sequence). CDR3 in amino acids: CSATPLMPESYEQYF. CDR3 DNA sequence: TGCAGTGCTACACCCCTTATGCCGGAGTCCTACGAGCAGTACTTC.

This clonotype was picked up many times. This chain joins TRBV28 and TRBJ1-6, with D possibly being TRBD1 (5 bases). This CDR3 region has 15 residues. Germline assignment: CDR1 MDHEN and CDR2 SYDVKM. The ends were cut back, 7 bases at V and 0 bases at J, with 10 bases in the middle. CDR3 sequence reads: CASTFDSSYNSPLHF. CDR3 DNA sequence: TGTGCCAGCACTTTTGACAGCTCCTATAATTCACCCCTCCACTTT.

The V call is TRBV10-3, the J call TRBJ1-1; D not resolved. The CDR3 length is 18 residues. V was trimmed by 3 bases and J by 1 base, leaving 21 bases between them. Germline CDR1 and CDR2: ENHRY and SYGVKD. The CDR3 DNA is TGTGCCATCAGTGACATTATGAGGCAGAGTGAACCGAACACTGAAGCTTTCTTT. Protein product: CAISDIMRQSEPNTEAFF.

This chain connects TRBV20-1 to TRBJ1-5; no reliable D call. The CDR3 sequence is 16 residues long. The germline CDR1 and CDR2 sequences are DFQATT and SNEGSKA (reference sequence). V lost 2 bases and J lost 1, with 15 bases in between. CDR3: CSARSLDSSSNQPQHF. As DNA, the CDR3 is TGCAGTGCTAGATCGCTCGACTCTTCCAGCAATCAGCCCCAGCATTTT.

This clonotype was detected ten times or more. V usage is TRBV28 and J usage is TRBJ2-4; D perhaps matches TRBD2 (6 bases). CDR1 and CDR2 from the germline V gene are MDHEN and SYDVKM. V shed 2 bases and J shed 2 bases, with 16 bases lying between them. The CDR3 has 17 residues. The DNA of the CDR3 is TGTGCCAGCAGTTTACGCGGTCTTCGGGAGTCCAAAAACATTCAGTACTTC. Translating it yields CASSLRGLRESKNIQYF.

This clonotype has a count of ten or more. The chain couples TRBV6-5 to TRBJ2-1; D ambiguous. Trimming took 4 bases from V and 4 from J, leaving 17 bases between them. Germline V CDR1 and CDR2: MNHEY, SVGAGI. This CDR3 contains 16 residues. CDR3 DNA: TGTGCCAGCAGTTCCCGCCCCAGAACGGGTTACAATGAGCAGTTCTTC. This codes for CASSSRPRTGYNEQFF.

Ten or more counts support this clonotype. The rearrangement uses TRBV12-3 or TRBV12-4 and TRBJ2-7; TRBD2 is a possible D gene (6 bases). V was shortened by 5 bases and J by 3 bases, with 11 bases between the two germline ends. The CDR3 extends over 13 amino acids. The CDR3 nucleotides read TGTGCCAGCAGTCACCGGGGGAGCTACGAGCAGTACTTC. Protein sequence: CASSHRGSYEQYF.

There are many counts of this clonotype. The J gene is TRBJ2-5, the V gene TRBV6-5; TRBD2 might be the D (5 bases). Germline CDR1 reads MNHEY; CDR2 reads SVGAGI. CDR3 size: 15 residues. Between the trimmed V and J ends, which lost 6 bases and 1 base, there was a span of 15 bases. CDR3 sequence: CASRSYGSFQETQYF. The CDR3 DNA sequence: TGTGCCAGCAGAAGCTATGGGAGCTTCCAAGAGACCCAGTACTTC.

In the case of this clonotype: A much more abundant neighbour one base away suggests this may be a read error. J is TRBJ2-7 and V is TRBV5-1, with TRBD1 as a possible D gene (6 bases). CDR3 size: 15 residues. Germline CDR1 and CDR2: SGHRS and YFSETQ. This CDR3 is CANSLQGLNPYEQYF. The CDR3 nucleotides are TGCGCCAACAGCTTACAGGGTCTGAATCCGTACGAGCAGTACTTC.

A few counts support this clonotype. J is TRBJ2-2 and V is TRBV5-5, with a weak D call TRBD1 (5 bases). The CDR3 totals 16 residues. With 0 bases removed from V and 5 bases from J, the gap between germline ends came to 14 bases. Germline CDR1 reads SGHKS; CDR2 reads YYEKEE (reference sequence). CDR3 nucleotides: TGTGCCAGCAGCTTGGCCGGGCAGGGTACAACCGGGGAGCTGTTTTTT. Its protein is CASSLAGQGTTGELFF.

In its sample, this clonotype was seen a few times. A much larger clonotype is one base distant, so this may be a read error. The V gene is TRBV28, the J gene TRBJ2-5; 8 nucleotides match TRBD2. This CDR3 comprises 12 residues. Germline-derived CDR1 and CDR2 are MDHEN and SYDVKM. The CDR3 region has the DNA TGTACCAGCAGGGCGGGAGGAGAGACCCAGTACTTC. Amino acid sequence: CTSRAGGETQYF.

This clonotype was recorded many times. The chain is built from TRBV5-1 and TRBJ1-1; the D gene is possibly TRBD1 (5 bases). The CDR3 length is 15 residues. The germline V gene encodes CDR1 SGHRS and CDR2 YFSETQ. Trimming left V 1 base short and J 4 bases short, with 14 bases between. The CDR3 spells CASSLRGRRGTEAFF. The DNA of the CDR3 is TGCGCCAGCAGCTTGAGGGGCCGCCGGGGCACTGAAGCTTTCTTT.

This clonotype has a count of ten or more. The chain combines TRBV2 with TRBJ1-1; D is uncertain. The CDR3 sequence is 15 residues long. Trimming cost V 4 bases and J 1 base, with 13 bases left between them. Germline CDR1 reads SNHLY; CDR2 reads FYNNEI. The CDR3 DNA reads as TGTGCCAGCAGTGTTGATGGAAGCGGGAACACTGAAGCTTTCTTT. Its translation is CASSVDGSGNTEAFF. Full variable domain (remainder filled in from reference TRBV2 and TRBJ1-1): EPEVTQTPSHQVTQMGQEVILRCVPISNHLYFYWYRQILGQKVEFLVSFYNNEISEKSEIFDDQFSVERPDGSNFTLKIRSTKLEDSAMYFCASSVDGSGNTEAFFGQGTRLTVV.

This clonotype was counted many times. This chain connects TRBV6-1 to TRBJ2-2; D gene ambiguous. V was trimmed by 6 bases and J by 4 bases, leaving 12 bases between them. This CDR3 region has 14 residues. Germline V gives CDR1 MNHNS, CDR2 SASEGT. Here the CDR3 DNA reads TGTGCCAGCAGCGTACTTAGGGTCACCGGGGAGCTGTTTTTT. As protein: CASSVLRVTGELFF.

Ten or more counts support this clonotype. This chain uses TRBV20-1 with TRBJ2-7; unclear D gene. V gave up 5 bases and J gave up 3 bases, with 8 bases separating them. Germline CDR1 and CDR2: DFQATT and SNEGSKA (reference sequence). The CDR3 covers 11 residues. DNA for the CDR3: TGCAGTGCTCCGGACGGCTACGAGCAGTACTTC. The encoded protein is CSAPDGYEQYF.

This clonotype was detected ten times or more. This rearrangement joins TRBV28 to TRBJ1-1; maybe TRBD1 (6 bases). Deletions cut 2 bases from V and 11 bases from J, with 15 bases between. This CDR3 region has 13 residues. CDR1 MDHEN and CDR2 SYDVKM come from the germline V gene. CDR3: CASSLGIQGAAFF. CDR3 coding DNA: TGTGCCAGCAGTTTAGGGATACAGGGCGCGGCTTTCTTT.